This TCR beta chain was identified in a study of blood T cell repertoires in COVID-19. CDR1 LGHDT and CDR2 YNNKEL come from the germline V gene (reference sequence). V was shortened by 4 bases and J by 0 bases, with 12 bases between the two germline ends. CDR3 length: 16 amino acids. Method: immunoSEQ multiplex PCR; TCRdb's copy keeps in-frame clones and lacks some. This table has a few hundred thousand clones, around 81% appearing once. This clone was detected only once. V gene TRBV3-1 (or the pseudogene TRBV3-2) combines with J gene TRBJ2-2, with D perhaps TRBD2 (6 bases). This receptor was taken from a woman in her fifties or sixties with acute or convalescent COVID-19. The sequencing sample was made of peripheral blood. The CDR3 sequence is CASSPMGGANTGELFF. For the CDR3, the DNA is TGTGCCAGCAGCCCGATGGGGGGAGCGAACACCGGGGAGCTGTTTTTT.